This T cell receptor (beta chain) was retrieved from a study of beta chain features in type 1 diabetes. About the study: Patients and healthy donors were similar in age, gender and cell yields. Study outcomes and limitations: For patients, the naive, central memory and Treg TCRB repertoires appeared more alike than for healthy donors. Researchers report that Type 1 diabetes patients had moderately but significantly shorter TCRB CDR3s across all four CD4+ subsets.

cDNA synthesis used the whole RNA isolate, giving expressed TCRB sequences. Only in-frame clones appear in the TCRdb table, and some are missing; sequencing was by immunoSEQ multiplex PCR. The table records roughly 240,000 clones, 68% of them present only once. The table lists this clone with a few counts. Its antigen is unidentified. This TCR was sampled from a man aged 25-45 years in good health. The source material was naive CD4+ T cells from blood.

CDR3 protein: CAWSAQNTGELFF. Here the CDR3 DNA reads TGTGCCTGGAGCGCGCAGAACACCGGGGAGCTGTTTTTT. The V and J genes are TRBV30 and TRBJ2-2; D remains unclear. This CDR3 is built from 13 residues. Trimming shortened V by 3 bases and J by 1 base, and 6 bases separated the two germline ends. From germline, CDR1 is GTSNPN and CDR2 SVGIG (reference sequence).